Sequencing of this T cell receptor (beta chain) was carried out in a study of T-cell memory formation after mild COVID-19. Study-level results: Among contracting clones, CD4+ were mainly CM/EM and CD8+ enriched in EMRA. Pre-infection memory showed some responding clones, and this suggested that cross-reactive memory joined.

This CDR3 region has 16 residues. V lost 6 bases and J lost 2; bases outside the gene matches: 7. This clonotype came up a few times. Its antigen is not known. TCRdb ran MiXCR on the 5' RACE reads and lists one entry per CDR3 protein. The table shows around 410,000 distinct CDR3 sequences, with more than 20% occurring only once. V gene TRBV12-3 or TRBV12-4 combines with J gene TRBJ2-3; 11 bases align to TRBD2. The material sequenced was PBMCs or a T cell subset sorted from them (not recorded which). The TCR sequence derives from an adult woman who had mild COVID-19 (a few samples of this study predate the infection). Cell type and time point are not known. The CDR3 DNA reads TGTGCCAGCAGAATAGCGGGGGGGCTGGTCACAGATACGCAGTATTTT. Protein product: CASRIAGGLVTDTQYF.